Following are 13 T cell receptor beta chains from one sample sequenced in a study of blood T cells in healthy people across ages. Then a second PCR, running roughly 7 to 11 cycles, was carried out with a sample-barcoded 5' primer and a J-beta primer mix. TCRdb reprocessed the 5' RACE reads via MiXCR and lists one record per CDR3 protein. Of hundreds of thousands of distinct CDR3 sequences in the sample, roughly 25% were seen once. The same data also contributed to another study, on T cells of mothers and their children.

What was sequenced was blood. The receptors derive from a boy aged 10-17 years in good health.

This rearrangement joins TRBV20-1 to TRBJ2-5; 9 bases are shared with TRBD2. The end of the DNA aligns better with TRBJ2-1, so the J call may be wrong. CDR3 length equals 15 residues. Germline CDR1 reads DFQATT; CDR2 reads SNEGSKA (reference sequence). The CDR3 DNA reads as TGCAGTGCTAGGCCGCCTAGCGGGACTGACAATGAGCAGTTCTTC. Protein sequence: CSARPPSGTDNEQFF.

The chain uses TRBV4-1 and TRBJ2-1; D is unresolved. Per germline, CDR1 MGHRA and CDR2 YSYEKL. Trimming stripped 0 bases from V and 6 bases from J, with 9 bases between. The CDR3 is 14 amino acids. This chain's CDR3 is CASSQDWTFNEQFF. The CDR3 nucleotides are TGCGCCAGCAGCCAAGATTGGACCTTCAATGAGCAGTTCTTC.

This sequence joins TRBV2 and TRBJ2-7; 9 nucleotides agree with TRBD1. CDR3 length: 15 amino acids. J was trimmed by 1 base and V by 6 bases; bases with no gene match: 7. Germline CDR1 reads SNHLY; CDR2 reads FYNNEI. The CDR3 is CASRMGQGGSYEQYF. The CDR3 region has the DNA TGTGCCAGCAGGATGGGACAGGGTGGTTCCTACGAGCAGTACTTC.

In the case of this clonotype: The junction departs from germline at one end; a sequencing error may be responsible. The genes are TRBV5-1 and TRBJ2-5, with unresolved D. Germline V gene lookup returns CDR1 SGHRS and CDR2 YFSETQ. The CDR3 runs to 19 residues. CDR3 sequence (DNA): TGCGCCAGTAGCTTAATCGGACCGATTAGTCCCTCCGCCCCAGAGACCCAGTACTTC. Amino acids: CASSLIGPISPSAPETQYF.

The chain uses TRBV13 and TRBJ2-5, with 9 positions matching TRBD1. The ends lost 0 bases at V and 4 bases at J; junction bases unmatched: 3. This CDR3 region has 15 residues. CDR1 and CDR2 (germline): PRHDT, FYEKMQ (reference sequence). CDR3 residues: CASSLGTGGIETQYF. CDR3 DNA: TGTGCCAGCAGCTTAGGGACAGGGGGTATAGAGACCCAGTACTTC.

The sample holds one count of this clonotype. This chain uses TRBV10-3 with TRBJ1-4; D not resolved. V lost 5 bases, J lost 8 bases, and 12 bases lay in between. The CDR3 contains 13 residues. Germline V gene sequence: CDR1 ENHRY, CDR2 SYGVKD. CDR3 DNA sequence: TGTGCCATCAGTTCCGGGCTTGGAGAAAAACTGTTTTTT. It yields the protein CAISSGLGEKLFF.

In its sample, this clonotype was seen a few times. The chain combines TRBV11-2 with TRBJ2-7; 9 bases map to TRBD1. This CDR3 spans 15 amino acids. The germline gives CDR1 SGHAT, CDR2 FQNNGV. After removal of 4 bases from V and 2 bases from J, the junction contained 6 bases not matched to a gene. CDR3 amino acids: CASSYDRGLTYEQYF. For the CDR3, the DNA is TGTGCCAGCAGCTACGACAGGGGGTTGACCTACGAGCAGTACTTC.

In its sample, this clonotype was seen a few times. The V call is TRBV24-1, the J call TRBJ2-5; 7 bases line up with TRBD2. V gave up 5 bases and J gave up 2 bases; unmatched junction bases: 4. This CDR3 region has 14 residues. The germline CDR1 and CDR2 sequences are KGHDR and SFDVKD. The CDR3 reads CATSADGGQETQYF. CDR3 DNA: TGTGCCACCAGTGCCGACGGGGGGCAAGAGACCCAGTACTTC.

This clonotype occurred a few times. The V gene is TRBV10-3, the J gene TRBJ1-1; 8 bases are shared with TRBD1. J was trimmed by 7 bases and V by 4 bases; bases with no gene match: 8. CDR3 length: 14 residues. Germline V lookup: CDR1 ENHRY, CDR2 SYGVKD. This CDR3 reads CAISAILGTGEAFF. Here the CDR3 DNA reads TGTGCCATCAGTGCCATACTCGGGACAGGTGAAGCTTTCTTT.

This clonotype showed up just a few times. Compared with germline, one end of the junction differs, possibly owing to a read error. V usage is TRBV2 and J usage is TRBJ2-1, with D unclear. The J call may be wrong; the DNA end is better matched by TRBJ2-5. The CDR3 is made up of 15 amino acids. Germline V gene sequence: CDR1 SNHLY, CDR2 FYNNEI. CDR3 sequence: CANSERATPQETQYF. CDR3 DNA: TGTGCCAACAGTGAAAGAGCGACTCCGCAAGAGACCCAGTACTTC.

The CDR3 loop is CSARRTYNEQFF. The DNA for the CDR3 is TGCAGTGCTAGACGGACATACAATGAGCAGTTCTTC. The gene calls are TRBV20-1 and TRBJ2-1; possibly TRBD1 for D (5 bases). This CDR3 has 12 amino acids. Trimming removed 2 bases from V and 4 bases from J, with 6 bases in between. The germline gives CDR1 DFQATT, CDR2 SNEGSKA (reference sequence).

This chain links TRBV28 with TRBJ2-3; a possible D gene is TRBD2 (5 bases). Deletions cut 6 bases from V and 1 base from J, with 11 bases between. The germline V gene has CDR1 MDHEN and CDR2 SYDVKM. The CDR3 runs 14 residues. CDR3 DNA: TGTGCCAGCAGCAGGTACGGGGGCACAGATACGCAGTATTTT. Its translation: CASSRYGGTDTQYF.

The CDR3 spells CASSLVQPTNEKLFF. In nucleotides, the CDR3 is TGCGCCAGCAGCTTGGTACAGCCAACTAATGAAAAACTGTTTTTT. V and J are TRBV5-1 and TRBJ1-4; D gene ambiguous. Germline V CDR1 and CDR2: SGHRS, YFSETQ. This CDR3 comprises 15 residues. V was trimmed by 0 bases and J by 0 bases, leaving 6 bases between them.